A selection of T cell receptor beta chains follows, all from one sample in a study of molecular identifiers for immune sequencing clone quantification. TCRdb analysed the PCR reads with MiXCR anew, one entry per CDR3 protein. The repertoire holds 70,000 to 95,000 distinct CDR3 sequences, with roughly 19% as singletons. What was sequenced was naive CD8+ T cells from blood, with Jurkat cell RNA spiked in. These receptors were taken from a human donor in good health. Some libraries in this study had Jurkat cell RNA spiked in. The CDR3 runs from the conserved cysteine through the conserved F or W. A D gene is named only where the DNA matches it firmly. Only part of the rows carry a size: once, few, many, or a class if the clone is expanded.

cdr3_nt: TGTGCCAGCAGTTACCTTCGACTAGCGGGTACCACAGATACGCAGTATTTT
cdr3_aa: CASSYLRLAGTTDTQYF
clone_size: many
j_call: TRBJ2-3
v_call: TRBV6-6
d_call: TRBD2

cdr3_nt: TGCAGTGCGAGACTAGCGGGAGAATACTACGAGCAGTACTTC
cdr3_aa: CSARLAGEYYEQYF
clone_size: many
j_call: TRBJ2-7
v_call: TRBV20-1
d_call: TRBD2

cdr3_nt: TGTGCCAGCATGTACACCGGGGAGCTGTTTTTT
cdr3_aa: CASMYTGELFF
clone_size: -
j_call: TRBJ2-2
v_call: TRBV25-1
d_call: -

cdr3_nt: TGCAGCGTTGTTAAGCTTGGCGAGCAGTACTTC
cdr3_aa: CSVVKLGEQYF
clone_size: -
j_call: TRBJ2-7
v_call: TRBV29-1
d_call: -

cdr3_nt: TGCGCCAGCAGCCTAACCCCAACAACGAACACTGAAGCTTTCTTT
cdr3_aa: CASSLTPTTNTEAFF
clone_size: many
j_call: TRBJ1-1
v_call: TRBV4-3
d_call: -

cdr3_nt: TGTGCCAGCAGCTTAGCAGGGCAGGGGGCTGGCTACGAGCAGTACTTC
cdr3_aa: CASSLAGQGAGYEQYF
clone_size: many
j_call: TRBJ2-7
v_call: TRBV7-9
d_call: TRBD1

cdr3_nt: TGTGCCAGCAGCTTAGCCCGGGGGCAGGAGAACACTGAAGCTTTCTTT
cdr3_aa: CASSLARGQENTEAFF
clone_size: -
j_call: TRBJ1-1
v_call: TRBV7-6
d_call: -

cdr3_nt: TGTGCCAGCAGTTTAGCCCTAGCTCCTCACGAGCAGTACTTC
cdr3_aa: CASSLALAPHEQYF
clone_size: few
j_call: TRBJ2-7
v_call: TRBV12-3/TRBV12-4
d_call: -

cdr3_nt: TGTGCCAGCACCCAAACCTCCCCACTAGCGGGACTGGTCACAGATACGCAGTATTTT
cdr3_aa: CASTQTSPLAGLVTDTQYF
clone_size: many
j_call: TRBJ2-3
v_call: TRBV2
d_call: TRBD2

cdr3_nt: TGTGCCAGCAGTGAATCCTGGACCCTGAACACCGGGGAGCTGTTTTTT
cdr3_aa: CASSESWTLNTGELFF
clone_size: many
j_call: TRBJ2-2
v_call: TRBV2
d_call: -

cdr3_nt: TGTGCCAGCAGTGAATACAGGGGGCTGTCCGGGGAGCTGTTTTTT
cdr3_aa: CASSEYRGLSGELFF
clone_size: many
j_call: TRBJ2-2
v_call: TRBV6-1
d_call: TRBD1

cdr3_nt: TGTGCCAGTAGTATACCGACAGGGGTTGACATGAACACTGAAGCTTTCTTT
cdr3_aa: CASSIPTGVDMNTEAFF
clone_size: many
j_call: TRBJ1-1
v_call: TRBV19
d_call: TRBD1

cdr3_nt: TGTGCCAGCAGCGAGACAGGGAGTGGGACTGAAGCTTTCTTT
cdr3_aa: CASSETGSGTEAFF
clone_size: many
j_call: TRBJ1-1
v_call: TRBV7-6
d_call: TRBD1

cdr3_nt: TGTGCCAGTACCCCTGGGACAGCTAACACTGAAGCTTTCTTT
cdr3_aa: CASTPGTANTEAFF
clone_size: many
j_call: TRBJ1-1
v_call: TRBV19
d_call: TRBD1

cdr3_nt: TGTGCCAGCAGCCCTCGGAGGAGTCAGGCCATACACCAAGAGACCCAGTACTTC
cdr3_aa: CASSPRRSQAIHQETQYF
clone_size: many
j_call: TRBJ2-5
v_call: TRBV28
d_call: -

cdr3_nt: TGTGCCTGGAGTTTAGCCGGGACTAGCGCTTTCACAGATACGCAGTATTTT
cdr3_aa: CAWSLAGTSAFTDTQYF
clone_size: -
j_call: TRBJ2-3
v_call: TRBV30
d_call: TRBD2

cdr3_nt: TGTGCCACCAGCCATATTGGGCAGTCCTACGAGCAGTACTTC
cdr3_aa: CATSHIGQSYEQYF
clone_size: many
j_call: TRBJ2-7
v_call: TRBV15
d_call: -

cdr3_nt: TGTGCCAGCAGTTTAACTGGGGCCAACGTCCTGACTTTC
cdr3_aa: CASSLTGANVLTF
clone_size: many
j_call: TRBJ2-6
v_call: TRBV27
d_call: -

cdr3_nt: TGTGCCAGCAGTTGGACTAGCGGGAGTGGCACCGGGGAGCTGTTTTTT
cdr3_aa: CASSWTSGSGTGELFF
clone_size: many
j_call: TRBJ2-2
v_call: TRBV2
d_call: TRBD2

cdr3_nt: TGTGCCAGCTCACTCTCAGGGCAGCAAGAGACCCAGTACTTC
cdr3_aa: CASSLSGQQETQYF
clone_size: few
j_call: TRBJ2-5
v_call: TRBV18
d_call: -

cdr3_nt: TGTGCCAGCAGTGATGGAGGGCTGCCTGAAGCTTTCTTT
cdr3_aa: CASSDGGLPEAFF
clone_size: many
j_call: TRBJ1-1
v_call: TRBV2
d_call: -

cdr3_nt: TGTGCCAGCAGCGCGCGCGGGACGGAGCCTACAGATACGCAGTATTTT
cdr3_aa: CASSARGTEPTDTQYF
clone_size: many
j_call: TRBJ2-3
v_call: TRBV11-2
d_call: -

cdr3_nt: TGTGCCACCAGCAGAGATCAGCTAGGGGGCCATGAGCAGTACTTC
cdr3_aa: CATSRDQLGGHEQYF
clone_size: many
j_call: TRBJ2-7
v_call: TRBV15
d_call: TRBD1

cdr3_nt: TGTGCCAGCAGTCCTGGGACAGAGTGGTTGGCCCAGTACTTC
cdr3_aa: CASSPGTEWLAQYF
clone_size: few
j_call: TRBJ2-5
v_call: TRBV27
d_call: TRBD1